This TCR beta chain was captured by sequencing in a study of CD8+ T cells in alopecia areata. As the sequencing template, cDNA was produced by extracting RNA and reverse transcribing it. Clones were read by immunoSEQ multiplex PCR, and TCRdb kept only the in-frame ones, dropping some. Of more than 200,000 clones listed, around two fifths are singletons. Noted treatment: oral pan-JAK inhibitor, 5-10 mg twice daily. This receptor was identified in a human donor with alopecia areata. Sequencing was performed on CD4+ T cells sorted from blood, taken at approximately week 36, from a patient treated with tofacitinib.

In nucleotides, the CDR3 is TGTGCCAGCAGCTTAGCCCCTAGGGAGACCCAGTACTTC. Translating gives CASSLAPRETQYF. The chain uses TRBV7-8 and TRBJ2-5; no firm D call. Per germline, CDR1 SGHVS and CDR2 FQNEAQ. Trimming removed 0 bases from V and 5 bases from J, with 7 bases in between. CDR3 length equals 13 residues.